This T cell receptor (beta chain) emerged from a study of regulatory T cells in long-lasting Graves disease. Investigators prepared the TCR beta libraries by applying iRepertoire HTBI primers and Arm-PCR of CDR3 regions. One entry per CDR3 protein results from TCRdb running MiXCR on the multiplex PCR reads. Of 600,000 to 850,000 distinct CDR3 sequences in the sample, about 32% were seen once. Germline V lookup: CDR1 SQVTM, CDR2 ANQGSEA. The CDR3 is made up of 11 amino acids. V gave up 7 bases and J gave up 7 bases; unmatched junction bases: 3. Study-wide findings and caveats: Persistent disease preferred TRBV28, TRBJ1-2 and TRBJ2-5; new disease, TRBV20-1 and TRBJ2-1. The study found lower TCR diversity in persistent Graves' patients than in newly diagnosed ones.

This sample's time point: persistent/refractory GD, antithyroid drugs over 5 years with positive TRAb. The TCR library was made from RNA that had been extracted from PBMCs in TRIzol. Comment on this clonotype: The antigen is not known.

This TCR derives from a female donor with Graves disease. Source: peripheral blood mononuclear cells (PBMCs), taken when the disease was refractory, from a patient treated with antithyroid drugs. J is TRBJ1-2 and V is TRBV29-1; 10 nucleotides line up with TRBD1. CDR3 nucleotide sequence: TGCAGCGGACAGGGGGCTGGTGGCTACACCTTC. Amino acids: CSGQGAGGYTF.